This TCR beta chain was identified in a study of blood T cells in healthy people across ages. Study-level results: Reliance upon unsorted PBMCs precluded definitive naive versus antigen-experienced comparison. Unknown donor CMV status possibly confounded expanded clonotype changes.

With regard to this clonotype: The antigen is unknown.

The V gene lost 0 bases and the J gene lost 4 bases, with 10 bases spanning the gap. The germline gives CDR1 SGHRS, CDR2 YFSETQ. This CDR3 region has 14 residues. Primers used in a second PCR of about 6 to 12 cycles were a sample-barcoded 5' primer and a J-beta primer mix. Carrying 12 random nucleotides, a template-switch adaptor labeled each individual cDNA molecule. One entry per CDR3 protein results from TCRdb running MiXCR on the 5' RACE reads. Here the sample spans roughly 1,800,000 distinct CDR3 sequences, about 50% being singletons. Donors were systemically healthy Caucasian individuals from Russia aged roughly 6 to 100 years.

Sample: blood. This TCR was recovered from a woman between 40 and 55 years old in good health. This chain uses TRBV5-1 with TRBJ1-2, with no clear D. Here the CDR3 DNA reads TGCGCCAGCAGCTTGGCCATGGGTTCCTATGGCTACACCTTC. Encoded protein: CASSLAMGSYGYTF.